Sequencing of this T cell receptor (beta chain) was carried out in a study of blood T cells in healthy people across ages. The CDR3 extends over 13 amino acids. Germline V CDR1 and CDR2: GTSNPN, SVGIG (reference sequence). This clonotype occurred a few times. Its antigen is unknown. Peripheral blood was drawn, approximately 9.7 milliliters per donor. Each sample yielded at least 6 million isolated PBMCs. Points from the study as a whole: TCR beta diversity tracked closely with naive T cell percentage.

Through a sample-barcoded 5' primer and a J-beta primer mix, a second PCR was run for roughly 6 to 12 cycles. Researchers report that a template-switch adaptor with 12 random nucleotides tagged each cDNA molecule. In TCRdb, the 5' RACE reads were re-called with MiXCR into one record per CDR3 protein. The sample contains approximately 1.5 million distinct CDR3 sequences, around 40% of which appear only once. The origin of this receptor is a woman in her late teens or twenties in good health. Sequenced input: blood. The chain links TRBV30 to TRBJ2-3; unclear D gene. DNA of the CDR3: TGTGCTCGAGGTTCCCCTGGCACAGATACGCAGTATTTT. Amino acid sequence: CARGSPGTDTQYF.